This entry features one T cell receptor beta chain sequence. TCRdb reprocessed the 5' RACE reads with MiXCR, giving one entry per CDR3 protein. The sample lists a few hundred thousand distinct CDR3 sequences, 6.5% to 8.5% seen once, with roughly 0.86% in the top ten. The data were obtained in a study of T cells after yellow fever vaccination. The junction had 10 bases not matched to a gene; V was cut back by 1 base and J by 3 bases. This CDR3 has 17 residues. Looked up from germline, CDR1 is DFQATT and CDR2 is SNEGSKA (reference sequence). The receptor was isolated from a man younger than 40 who received the YFV17D yellow fever vaccine. The sample here was CD4+ T cells sorted from PBMCs, taken 15 days after the yellow fever booster vaccination. The chain joins TRBV20-1 to TRBJ2-1, with TRBD1 identical over 9 bases. The CDR3 region is CSARGPGQGQFYNEQFF. DNA for the CDR3: TGCAGTGCTAGAGGTCCGGGACAGGGCCAGTTCTACAATGAGCAGTTCTTC.